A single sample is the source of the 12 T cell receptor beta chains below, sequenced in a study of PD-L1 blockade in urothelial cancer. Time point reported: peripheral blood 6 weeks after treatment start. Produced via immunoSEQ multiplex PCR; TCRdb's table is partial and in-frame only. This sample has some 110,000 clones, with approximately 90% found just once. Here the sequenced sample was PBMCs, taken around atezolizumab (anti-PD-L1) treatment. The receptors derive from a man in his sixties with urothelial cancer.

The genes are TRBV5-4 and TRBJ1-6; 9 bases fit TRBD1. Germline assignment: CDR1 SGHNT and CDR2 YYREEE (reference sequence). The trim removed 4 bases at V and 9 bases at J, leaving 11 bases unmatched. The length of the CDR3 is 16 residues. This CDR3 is CASSRTGAGLLSPLHF. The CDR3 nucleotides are TGTGCCAGCAGCCGGACAGGGGCAGGCCTACTTTCACCCCTCCACTTT.

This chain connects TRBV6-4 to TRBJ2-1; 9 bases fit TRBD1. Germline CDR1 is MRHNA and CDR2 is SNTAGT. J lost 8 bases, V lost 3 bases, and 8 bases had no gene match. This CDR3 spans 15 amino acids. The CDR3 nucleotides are TGTGCCAGCAGTGAAGAATTACAGGGGGCGCATGAGCAGTTCTTC. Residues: CASSEELQGAHEQFF.

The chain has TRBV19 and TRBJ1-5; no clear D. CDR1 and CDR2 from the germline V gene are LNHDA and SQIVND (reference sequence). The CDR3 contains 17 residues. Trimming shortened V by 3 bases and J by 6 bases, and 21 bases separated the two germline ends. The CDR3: CASSMGPGEGGGQPQHF. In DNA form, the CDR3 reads TGTGCCAGTAGTATGGGCCCAGGAGAGGGCGGTGGTCAGCCCCAGCATTTT.

CDR3 nucleotides: TGTGCCAGCAGCAATAGCGGGGGGTCCTACAATGAGCAGTTCTTC. Protein: CASSNSGGSYNEQFF. The chain has TRBV7-2 and TRBJ2-1; TRBD2 aligns across 10 bases. CDR1 SGHTA and CDR2 FQGNSA come from the germline V gene. The length of the CDR3 is 15 residues. With V trimmed by 5 bases and J by 1 base, 2 bases remained unmatched. The whole variable domain, filled in from reference TRBV7-2 and TRBJ2-1, reads GAGVSQSPSNKVTEKGKDVELRCDPISGHTALYWYRQSLGQGLEFLIYFQGNSAPDKSGLPSDRFSAERTGGSVSTLTIQRTQQEDSAVYLCASSNSGGSYNEQFFGPGTRLTVL.

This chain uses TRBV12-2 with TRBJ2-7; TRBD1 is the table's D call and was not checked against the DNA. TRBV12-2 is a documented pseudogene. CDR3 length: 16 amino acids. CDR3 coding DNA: TGTGCAAGTCGCTTAGTTAACCAGGCAGGGGCCTACGAGCAGTACTTC. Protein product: CASRLVNQAGAYEQYF.

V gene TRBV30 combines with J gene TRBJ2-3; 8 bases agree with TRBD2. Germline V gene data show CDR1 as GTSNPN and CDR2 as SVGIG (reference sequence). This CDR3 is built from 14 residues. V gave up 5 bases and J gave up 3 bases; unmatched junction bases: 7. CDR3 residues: CAWAGGSRTDTQYF. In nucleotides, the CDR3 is TGTGCCTGGGCGGGGGGCAGTAGGACAGATACGCAGTATTTT.

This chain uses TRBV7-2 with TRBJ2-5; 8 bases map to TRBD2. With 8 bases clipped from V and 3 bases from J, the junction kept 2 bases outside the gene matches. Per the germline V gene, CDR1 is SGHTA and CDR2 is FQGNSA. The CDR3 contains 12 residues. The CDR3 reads CASRGGEETQYF. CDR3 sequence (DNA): TGTGCCAGCCGGGGGGGGGAAGAGACCCAGTACTTC. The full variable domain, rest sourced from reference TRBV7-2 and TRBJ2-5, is GAGVSQSPSNKVTEKGKDVELRCDPISGHTALYWYRQSLGQGLEFLIYFQGNSAPDKSGLPSDRFSAERTGGSVSTLTIQRTQQEDSAVYLCASRGGEETQYFGPGTRLLVL.

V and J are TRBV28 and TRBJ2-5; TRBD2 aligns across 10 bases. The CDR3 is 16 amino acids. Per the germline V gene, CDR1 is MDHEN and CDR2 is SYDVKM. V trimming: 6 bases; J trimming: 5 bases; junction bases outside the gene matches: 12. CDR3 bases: TGTGCCAGCAGCCCTGGACGACTAGCGGGCGGGGAGACCCAGTACTTC. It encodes CASSPGRLAGGETQYF.

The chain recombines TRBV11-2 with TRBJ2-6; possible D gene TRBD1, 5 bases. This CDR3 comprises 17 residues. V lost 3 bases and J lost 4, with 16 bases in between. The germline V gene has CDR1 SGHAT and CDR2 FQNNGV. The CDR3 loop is CASSFKGKGPGANVLTF. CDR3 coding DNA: TGTGCCAGCAGCTTCAAAGGCAAGGGGCCCGGGGCCAACGTCCTGACTTTC.

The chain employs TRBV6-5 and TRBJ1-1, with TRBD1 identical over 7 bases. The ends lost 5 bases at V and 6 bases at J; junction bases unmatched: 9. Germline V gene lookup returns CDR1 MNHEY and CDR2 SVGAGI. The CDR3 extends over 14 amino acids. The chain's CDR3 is CASSRTGSNSEAFF. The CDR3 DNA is TGTGCCAGCAGTAGGACAGGTTCTAACTCTGAAGCTTTCTTT.

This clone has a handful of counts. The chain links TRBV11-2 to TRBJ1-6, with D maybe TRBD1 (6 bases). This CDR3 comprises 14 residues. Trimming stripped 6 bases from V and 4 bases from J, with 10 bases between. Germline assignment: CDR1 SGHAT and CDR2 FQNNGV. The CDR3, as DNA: TGTGCCAGCAGAAATCAGGGGTATAATTCACCCCTCCACTTT. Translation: CASRNQGYNSPLHF.

For the CDR3, the DNA is TGTGCCAGCAGCTTCGCAGAGACAACTGAAGCTTTCTTT. Protein: CASSFAETTEAFF. The chain joins TRBV7-3 to TRBJ1-1; D uncertain. CDR1 SGHTA and CDR2 FQGTGA come from the germline V gene. V dropped 3 bases and J dropped 5 bases, with 10 bases sitting between them. The CDR3 has 13 amino acids.